These 3 T cell receptor beta chains came from one sample sequenced in a study of T cell repertoires in cytomegalovirus infection. TCRdb processed the reads anew with MiXCR; each CDR3 protein has one entry. Seen here are hundreds of thousands of distinct CDR3 sequences, roughly a sixth observed once, and the top ten hold about 11%. Input material: PBMCs. The receptors shown here come from a human donor in good health (CMV status not recorded). Some clones in this sample may be carry-over from other donors' samples.

This clonotype came up many times. The chain carries TRBV19 and TRBJ2-1; D perhaps matches TRBD1 (5 bases). CDR1 and CDR2 from the germline V gene are LNHDA and SQIVND (reference sequence). Trimming cost V 5 bases and J 10 bases, with 21 bases left between them. The CDR3 consists of 15 residues. The CDR3: CASSSPGRAVREQFF. The CDR3 DNA reads as TGTGCCAGTAGTTCGCCCGGCAGGGCAGTACGAGAGCAGTTCTTC.

This clonotype showed up just a few times. The J gene is TRBJ1-1, the V gene TRBV18, with D possibly TRBD1 on 6 matching bases. The CDR3 has 14 amino acids. Germline V gene lookup returns CDR1 KGHSH and CDR2 LQKENI. The V end lost 6 bases, the J end lost 3 bases, and 14 bases lay between the germline ends. The CDR3 sequence: CASSPTGQYTEAFF. The CDR3 DNA reads as TGTGCCAGCTCCCCTACTGGACAGTACACTGAAGCTTTCTTT.

The chain has TRBV20-1 and TRBJ2-4; TRBD1 might be the D (5 bases). Per the germline V gene, CDR1 is DFQATT and CDR2 is SNEGSKA (reference sequence). Trimming removed 7 bases from V and 4 bases from J, with 14 bases in between. The CDR3 length is 13 residues. The CDR3 reads CSGNTGRKNIQYF. In DNA form, the CDR3 reads TGCAGTGGAAATACAGGCCGAAAAAACATTCAGTACTTC.